Listed below are T cell receptor beta chains from one sample, sequenced in a study of CD8 T cells in ankylosing spondylitis. Via MiXCR, TCRdb re-called the 5' RACE reads, giving one row per CDR3 protein. The table records around 22,000 distinct CDR3 sequences, 10% to 15% of them present only once. The sequenced material came from blood. All receptors derive from a male donor with ankylosing spondylitis or in good health (not recorded which). CDR3s include the opening cysteine and the closing phenylalanine or tryptophan. Each record gives: J gene, V gene, clone size, D gene, CDR3 DNA, CDR3 protein. A D gene is named only where the DNA matches it firmly. Where a row states a size, it is once, few, many or the class of an expanded clone; other rows omit it.

TRBJ2-2 TRBV29-1 medium-sized TRBD1 TGCAGCGCCCGGGACAGTGGGAACACCGGGGAGCTGTTTTTT CSARDSGNTGELFF
TRBJ2-3 TRBV7-3 many - TGTGCCAGCAGCCCAATTGGGGGGAGCACAGATACGCAGTATTTT CASSPIGGSTDTQYF
TRBJ1-1 TRBV28 - - TGTACCAGCAGAACCGACAGGTTGAACACTGAAGCTTTCTTT CTSRTDRLNTEAFF
TRBJ2-3 TRBV6-5 many TRBD2 TGTGCCAGCCGCCCGTTAAGCGGGGGCGAAGATACGCAGTATTTT CASRPLSGGEDTQYF
TRBJ1-4 TRBV29-1 - - TGCAGCGTTGGGGGCGCGGCTAATGAAAAACTGTTTTTT CSVGGAANEKLFF
TRBJ2-1 TRBV4-1 many TRBD2 TGCGCCAGCAGCCTAGTAGCGGGGGGCTCCTACAATGAGCAGTTCTTC CASSLVAGGSYNEQFF
TRBJ2-4 TRBV20-1 many TRBD2 TGCAGTGCTAGAGATGGGGGACTAGCAAACATTCAGTACTTC CSARDGGLANIQYF
TRBJ2-3 TRBV12-3/TRBV12-4 many - TGTGCCAGCAGTTTTTCCGGGGCGAGCACAGATACGCAGTATTTT CASSFSGASTDTQYF
TRBJ2-2 TRBV3-1 once - TGTGCCAGCAGCCGGGACCGCACCGGGGAGCTGTTTTTT CASSRDRTGELFF
TRBJ2-2 TRBV20-1 many - TGCAGTGCGATCCAGGGAAGTGGTATCACCGGGGAGCTGTTTTTT CSAIQGSGITGELFF
TRBJ2-5 TRBV12-3/TRBV12-4 many - TGTGCCAGCAGTTTGACACAGGAGACCCAGTACTTC CASSLTQETQYF
TRBJ2-3 TRBV7-2 many - TGTGCCAGCAGCTTACCACCAGATACGCAGTATTTT CASSLPPDTQYF
TRBJ1-5 TRBV2 - - TGTGCCAGCAGTCCGGGGGATAGTCAGCCCCAGCATTTT CASSPGDSQPQHF
TRBJ2-5 TRBV4-2 - - TGTGCCAGCACCCAAGAGGAATCCAGGCAGACCCAGTACTTC CASTQEESRQTQYF
TRBJ2-5 TRBV12-3/TRBV12-4 few TRBD1 TGTGCCAGCAGTCCCACAGGGGTGGAGACCCAGTACTTC CASSPTGVETQYF
TRBJ1-1 TRBV29-1 many - TGCAGCGCGGTTCACAGGAACACTGAAGCTTTCTTT CSAVHRNTEAFF
TRBJ2-3 TRBV6-5 - - TGTGCCAGCAGTCCCGGGTGGTTTAGCACAGATACGCAATATTTT CASSPGWFSTDTQYF
TRBJ2-1 TRBV2 few - TGTGCCAGCAGTGATCCGGGCCCACAGTTCTTC CASSDPGPQFF
TRBJ2-2 TRBV7-6 - - TGTGCCAGCAGCTTAGCGGATACCGGGGAGCTGTTTTTT CASSLADTGELFF
TRBJ2-1 TRBV20-1 many - TGCAGTGCCCCCAGTTCGGGCAGCTTATCCTACAATGAGCAGTTCTTC CSAPSSGSLSYNEQFF
TRBJ2-3 TRBV20-1 many - TGCAGTGCTAGAACCCCCCGAACGGATACGCAGTATTTT CSARTPRTDTQYF
TRBJ2-2 TRBV12-3/TRBV12-4 few - TGTGCCAGCAGTTTACCGATTTTCGGCGGGGAGCTGTTTTTT CASSLPIFGGELFF
TRBJ2-7 TRBV29-1 many TRBD1 TGCAGCGTCCGACCGCGACAGGGTTACGAGCAGTACTTC CSVRPRQGYEQYF
TRBJ2-5 TRBV20-1 - - TGCAGCGGGACTTACCAAGAGACCCAGTACTTC CSGTYQETQYF
TRBJ2-2 TRBV28 many TRBD2 TGTGCCAGCAGACCTAGACTAGCGGGGGCCCCCGGCGGGGAGCTGTTTTTT CASRPRLAGAPGGELFF
TRBJ2-2 TRBV27 - TRBD2 TGTGCCAGCAGTACCGGGACTAGCGGACTCGGGGAGCTGTTTTTT CASSTGTSGLGELFF
TRBJ2-1 TRBV12-3/TRBV12-4 - - TGTGCCAGCAGTCGACAACGCCCGCATATAGAGCAGTTCTTC CASSRQRPHIEQFF
TRBJ2-3 TRBV7-2 - - TGTGCCAGCAGCTGGGTTCGAGATACGCAGTATTTT CASSWVRDTQYF
TRBJ2-1 TRBV29-1 many - TGCAGCGCCCAAATTTCGAAGGCGATCAGTGAGCAGTTCTTC CSAQISKAISEQFF
TRBJ2-1 TRBV19 few TRBD2 TGTGCCAGTAGTACGGGACTAGCTGGCAATGAGCAGTTCTTC CASSTGLAGNEQFF
TRBJ1-1 TRBV5-1 - - TGCGCCAGCAGCCTACGAGCTTCATCACAGGGTAGGGGGAACACTGAAGCTTTCTTT CASSLRASSQGRGNTEAFF
TRBJ2-7 TRBV11-2 few - TGTGCCAGCAGCTTACTGGTATACGAGCAGTACTTC CASSLLVYEQYF
TRBJ2-7 TRBV18 - - TGTGCCAGCTCACCTCGACAGGACCTGTACTTC CASSPRQDLYF
TRBJ2-1 TRBV12-3/TRBV12-4 many TRBD2 TGTGCCAGCACGACGGCGCTAGCGGGCAATGAGCAGTTCTTC CASTTALAGNEQFF
TRBJ2-2 TRBV14 - - TGTGCCAGCAGCCAAGGCCTGACAGGCTATAACACCGGGGAGCTGTTTTTT CASSQGLTGYNTGELFF
TRBJ2-2 TRBV5-8 many - TGTGCCAGCAAAATTTTGGGCAGGGGAGTTTACACCGGGGAGCTGTTTTTT CASKILGRGVYTGELFF
TRBJ1-1 TRBV6-2/TRBV6-3 few - TGTGCCAGCTCGGACACCTACACTGAAGCTTTCTTT CASSDTYTEAFF
TRBJ2-1 TRBV7-2 few - TGTGCCAGCAGCTTAGATGGGGGGTCCCACAATGAGCAGTTCTTC CASSLDGGSHNEQFF
TRBJ2-1 TRBV5-1 - - TGCGCCAGCAGTGGGGGGAGGAACAATGAGCAGTTCTTC CASSGGRNNEQFF
TRBJ2-7 TRBV7-3 many - TGTGCCAGCAGCTTAAGATGGGGCCACTCCTACGAGCAGTACTTC CASSLRWGHSYEQYF